The 2 T cell receptor beta chains below were found in one sample sequenced in a study of patients and donors after allogeneic stem cell transplantation. TCRdb redid the calling of the RT-PCR reads with MiXCR, one entry per CDR3 protein. Found here are about 960,000 distinct CDR3 sequences, under 20% of them singletons; the top ten hold around 6%. The sequencing input was blood, either unsorted or a sorted T cell fraction (not recorded which). The receptor set was obtained from a human donor who was either an allogeneic HSCT recipient or a stem cell or donor lymphocyte infusion donor (not recorded which). It is not recorded whose cells these are; they may come from a transplant donor.

The rearrangement uses TRBV12-3 or TRBV12-4 and TRBJ2-3, with TRBD2 identical over 8 bases. The CDR3 extends over 15 amino acids. V lost 2 bases, J lost 3 bases, and 4 bases stayed unmatched. The CDR3 DNA reads TGTGCCAGCAGTTTATGGCGGGGGGCTACAGATACGCAGTATTTT. Amino acid sequence: CASSLWRGATDTQYF.

The chain links TRBV30 to TRBJ2-4; TRBD2 is a possible D gene (5 bases). Looked up from germline, CDR1 is GTSNPN and CDR2 is SVGIG (reference sequence). The CDR3 extends over 14 amino acids. The ends were cut back, 0 bases at V and 2 bases at J, with 8 bases in the middle. CDR3 nucleotide sequence: TGTGCCTGGAGTGTCGGACTTCCCAAAAACATTCAGTACTTC. Protein product: CAWSVGLPKNIQYF.